Listed below are T cell receptor beta chains from one sample, sequenced in a study of identical twins. TCRdb passed the 5' RACE reads through MiXCR, listing each CDR3 protein once. The sample includes about 1.7 million distinct CDR3 sequences, roughly 35% of them seen just once. Sequencing was performed on cord blood. The receptors shown here come from a newborn girl in good health. Both conserved end residues are part of each CDR3. D genes are given only for firm matches. Expanded clones are given a class, and other clones once, few, many or no size at all.

j_call clone_size d_call v_call cdr3_aa cdr3_nt
TRBJ1-2 . . TRBV25-1 CASSGGGNGYTF TGTGCCAGCAGTGGAGGGGGGAATGGCTACACCTTC
TRBJ1-2 few . TRBV5-1 CASSLEGIEGYTF TGCGCCAGCAGCTTGGAGGGGATAGAAGGCTACACCTTC
TRBJ2-7 . . TRBV5-4 CASSNGPGLSSYGQYF TGTGCCAGCAGCAACGGACCGGGACTTTCCTCCTACGGGCAGTACTTC
TRBJ2-1 . TRBD2 TRBV5-1 CASSFGTRVNEQFF TGCGCCAGCAGCTTCGGGACTAGAGTCAATGAGCAGTTCTTC
TRBJ2-3 few . TRBV6-1 CASTTSGGGTGTQYF TGTGCCAGCACCACATCGGGGGGCGGGACAGGCACGCAGTATTTT
TRBJ2-2 few . TRBV7-2 CASSLEAGSLVAGELFF TGTGCCAGCAGCTTAGAGGCAGGGAGCCTTGTAGCCGGGGAGCTGTTTTTT
TRBJ2-1 . TRBD2 TRBV5-1 CASSFTSGSYNQQFF TGCGCCAGCAGCTTCACTAGCGGCTCCTACAATCAGCAGTTCTTC
TRBJ2-5 . . TRBV20-1 CSAKQGGETQYF TGCAGTGCCAAACAGGGAGGAGAGACCCAGTACTTC
TRBJ1-1 . . TRBV5-1 CASSAAGTSNTEAFF TGCGCCAGCAGCGCGGCCGGGACAAGTAACACTGAAGCTTTCTTT
TRBJ2-1 . . TRBV6-2/TRBV6-3 CASSFAGKGSYNEQFF TGTGCCAGCAGTTTTGCGGGAAAAGGCTCCTACAATGAGCAGTTCTTC
TRBJ2-5 . TRBD1 TRBV5-1 CASSLNPGQGRAKPLRKDAQYF TGCGCCAGCAGCTTGAATCCGGGACAGGGTCGCGCTAAACCGCTAAGGAAGGACGCGCAGTACTTC
TRBJ2-4 few . TRBV5-6 CASSVYTEQYF TGTGCCAGCAGCGTCTACACTGAGCAGTACTTC
TRBJ2-2 . . TRBV4-2 CASSQEGGQNTGELFF TGTGCCAGCAGCCAAGAAGGGGGACAGAACACCGGGGAGCTGTTTTTT
TRBJ2-7 few TRBD2 TRBV14 CASSQDKRGRATYNEQYF TGTGCCAGCAGCCAAGATAAGCGCGGGAGGGCGACGTACAATGAGCAGTACTTC
TRBJ2-4 . TRBD2 TRBV27 CASSWGLANIQYF TGTGCCAGCAGTTGGGGACTAGCGAACATTCAGTACTTC
TRBJ1-6 few . TRBV20-1 CSAQAGSYNSPLHF TGCAGTGCTCAAGCAGGGTCCTATAATTCACCCCTCCACTTT
TRBJ2-7 . . TRBV29-1 CSVERESSYEQYF TGCAGCGTTGAAAGGGAATCCTCCTACGAGCAGTACTTC
TRBJ2-1 many . TRBV7-6 CASSLAGDTYNEQFF TGCGCCAGCAGCTTGGCCGGGGACACTTACAATGAGCAGTTCTTC
TRBJ1-5 . . TRBV6-1 CASSDQGGQPQHF TGTGCCAGCAGTGACCAAGGGGGGCAGCCCCAGCATTTT
TRBJ2-3 few . TRBV6-5 CASSTVDLLSTDTQYF TGTGCCAGCAGTACAGTGGACCTCCTTAGCACAGATACGCAGTATTTT
TRBJ2-7 . . TRBV19 CASSITGRGEQYF TGTGCCAGTAGTATCACCGGCCGAGGGGAGCAGTACTTC
TRBJ2-5 . TRBD1 TRBV27 CAGSSPVQGAEETQYF TGTGCCGGCAGCTCCCCGGTACAGGGGGCTGAGGAGACCCAGTACTTC
TRBJ2-1 . TRBD2 TRBV5-1 CASSLAGTSGGGSYNEQFF TGCGCCAGCAGCTTGGCCGGGACTAGCGGGGGGGGGTCCTACAATGAGCAGTTCTTC
TRBJ2-7 . TRBD2 TRBV14 CASSPAGLPYNEQYF TGTGCCAGCAGCCCAGCGGGACTCCCCTACAATGAGCAGTACTTC
TRBJ2-7 few . TRBV25-1 CASSELRAGRYEQYF TGTGCCAGCAGTGAATTGAGGGCAGGGCGCTACGAGCAGTACTTC
TRBJ1-1 few TRBD1 TRBV2 CAGRTGSVAEAFF TGTGCCGGCCGGACAGGGTCGGTCGCTGAAGCTTTCTTT
TRBJ1-5 few TRBD1 TRBV12-3/TRBV12-4 CASSLGTGGDNQPQHF TGTGCCAGCAGTTTAGGGACAGGGGGCGACAATCAGCCCCAGCATTTT
TRBJ1-2 . TRBD1 TRBV19 CASSIPGGDYGYTF TGTGCCAGTAGTATCCCAGGGGGCGACTATGGCTACACCTTC
TRBJ2-1 many TRBD1 TRBV27 CASSFGAGGYNEQFF TGTGCCAGCAGTTTCGGCGCAGGGGGCTACAATGAGCAGTTCTTC
TRBJ1-2 few . TRBV18 CASSPVSSNYGYTF TGTGCCAGCTCACCAGTTTCCTCTAACTATGGCTACACCTTC
TRBJ2-5 . . TRBV11-2 CASSPGERETQYF TGTGCCAGCAGCCCGGGGGAGCGAGAGACCCAGTACTTC
TRBJ2-3 . TRBD2 TRBV10-2 CASSAPGLAGGRTDTQYF TGCGCCAGCAGTGCCCCGGGACTAGCGGGGGGGCGGACAGATACGCAGTATTTT
TRBJ2-3 . TRBD2 TRBV20-1 CSAILAGGPTDTQYF TGCAGTGCCATACTAGCGGGAGGGCCGACAGATACGCAGTATTTT
TRBJ1-4 . . TRBV28 CASGANEKLFF TGTGCCAGCGGAGCAAATGAAAAACTGTTTTTT
TRBJ2-7 . . TRBV20-1 CSARPYLDPSSYNEQYF TGCAGTGCTAGACCATATTTGGACCCTTCTTCCTACAATGAGCAGTACTTC
TRBJ2-7 many . TRBV20-1 CSASGLSYEQYF TGCAGTGCTAGTGGGCTCTCCTACGAGCAGTACTTC
TRBJ2-2 . . TRBV6-5 CASSYGTVNTGELFF TGTGCCAGCAGTTACGGTACCGTGAACACCGGGGAGCTGTTTTTT
TRBJ1-4 few . TRBV7-2 CASSLSRATANEKLFF TGTGCCAGCAGCTTATCCCGGGCTACAGCTAATGAAAAACTGTTTTTT
TRBJ1-2 . TRBD1 TRBV24-1 CATPGTGNYGYTF TGTGCCACACCGGGGACAGGGAACTATGGCTACACCTTC
TRBJ1-6 few TRBD1 TRBV12-3/TRBV12-4 CASNGTGLSSYNSPLHF TGTGCCAGCAATGGGACAGGGCTGAGCTCCTATAATTCACCCCTCCACTTT
TRBJ2-1 . TRBD2 TRBV20-1 CSARDLTAGVPDEQFF TGCAGTGCTAGAGATCTTACAGCGGGGGTCCCCGATGAGCAGTTCTTC
TRBJ2-7 once . TRBV29-1 CSVGSGPPWDYEQYF TGCAGCGTGGGATCGGGACCCCCCTGGGACTACGAGCAGTACTTC
TRBJ2-3 . TRBD1 TRBV12-3/TRBV12-4 CASRSRDRSTDTQYF TGTGCCAGCAGGTCACGGGACAGAAGCACAGATACGCAGTATTTT
TRBJ2-7 few . TRBV20-1 CSASAGLDNEQYF TGCAGTGCTAGTGCAGGGTTGGACAATGAGCAGTACTTC
TRBJ2-5 few . TRBV20-1 CSAKSGVKETQYF TGCAGTGCTAAATCGGGGGTAAAAGAGACCCAGTACTTC
TRBJ1-4 . TRBD1 TRBV2 CASDRGNEKLFF TGTGCCAGCGACAGGGGCAATGAAAAACTGTTTTTT
TRBJ2-7 many TRBD1 TRBV7-2 CASSFRTGTYEQYF TGTGCCAGCAGTTTCCGGACAGGTACCTACGAGCAGTACTTC
TRBJ1-6 many TRBD1 TRBV7-2 CASSPGGNSPLHF TGTGCCAGCAGTCCAGGGGGCAATTCACCCCTCCACTTT
TRBJ2-5 few TRBD1 TRBV20-1 CSAGQGGETQYF TGCAGTGCAGGACAGGGAGGAGAGACCCAGTACTTC
TRBJ2-1 . . TRBV29-1 CSVDHPRTLNNEQFF TGCAGCGTTGACCACCCTAGGACACTAAACAATGAGCAGTTCTTC
TRBJ2-1 . . TRBV5-6 CASSLGTLSSYNEQFF TGTGCCAGCAGCTTGGGGACCCTCAGCTCCTACAATGAGCAGTTCTTC
TRBJ2-3 few . TRBV7-9 CASSFRDLSTDTQYF TGTGCCAGCAGCTTCCGGGATTTAAGCACAGATACGCAGTATTTT
TRBJ2-7 . . TRBV7-2 CASSSGTLSYEQYF TGTGCCAGCAGCTCCGGGACCTTATCCTACGAGCAGTACTTC